The T cell receptor (beta chain) under discussion was sequenced for a study of cytomegalovirus exposure and HLA in healthy donors (dated by TCRdb to about 2017). About the full investigation: The roughly 650 repertoires of the first cohort and the 95 to 150 validation repertoires were produced on the same platform, according to a later analysis. The study aimed to test whether cataloging public T cell receptors could reveal signatures of past pathogen exposure. Besides the first cohort of 500 to 700 subjects, a separate validation cohort made up of over 100 different subjects was used. High-throughput TCR immunosequencing, statistical association of individual TCRs with disease status, and machine learning were combined to predict cytomegalovirus infection status.

Donors formed part of the validation cohort, which comprised some 120 subjects and was distinct from the first cohort of 670 or so subjects. Concerning this clone itself: Its antigen target is currently unknown. It has no much larger one-base neighbor in the sample; base qualities were not kept.

Receptor amplification or capture employed the immunoSEQ multiplex PCR assay. From the authors' description of their analysis: To diagnose cytomegalovirus status from the catalog of TCR beta chain sequences, a statistical classification framework was built. The table comes from immuneACCESS by way of TCRdb, which keeps in-frame sequences with V and J called. Part of the clones is missing from these tables; in studies checked, under half for an unresolved V gene and the rest for unknown reasons. V and J calls and clone size are those listed in that table; D and trimming were worked out from the DNA. Within this sample are some 120,000 clones, with around nine tenths of them counted one time only. The top ten constitute 1.4% of the sample. Compared with germline, V lacks 7 bases and J lacks 8 bases; bases without a gene match: 6. From cysteine to phenylalanine, the CDR3 is 12 amino acids long. Of all the DNA, just the CDR3 is kept, 36 bases in frame from base 1. The germline V gene yields SQVTM for CDR1 and ANQGSEA for CDR2.

Broader findings and caveats from the paper: The classifier was reported to diagnose cytomegalovirus status with high specificity and sensitivity in both the original cohort and the validation cohort. The authors suggested that the approach could potentially be generalized to other disease states and immunological phenotypes. Most TCR sequences were observed very rarely across donors, whereas some public TCRs were present in many individuals. A later analysis had no HLA typing for the validation cohort, so co-occurrence there was scored across all 130 or so repertoires. A later analysis found that TCRs clustered in the first cohort also tended to co-occur in the roughly 120 validation repertoires, with more than 90% of cluster scores above 0. A total of fewer than 200 TCR beta chains were listed by the study as associated with cytomegalovirus. In vitro tests confirmed that a few of the cytomegalovirus-associated TCR beta chains recognize cytomegalovirus antigens.

This TCR was sampled from a man aged 30 to 39 in good health and CMV-seronegative. The chain employs TRBV29-1 and TRBJ2-2; 8 middle bases align to TRBD1. The material sequenced was PBMCs. The CDR3 sequence is CSADRGSGELFF. The DNA reads as follows: TGCAGCGCTGACAGGGGTAGTGGGGAGCTGTTTTTT.